A selection of T cell receptor beta chains follows, all from one sample in a study of human T cells and chemical hapten exposure. TCRdb reprocessed the RACE reads with MiXCR, giving one entry per CDR3 protein. The profile shows around 80,000 distinct CDR3 sequences, over 8.5% of them singletons. The sequenced sample was whole blood. The receptors derive from a male donor in good health. Some clones in this sample may be carry-over from other donors' samples. Each CDR3 is given with its conserved first and last residue. Fields, in order: clone size, J gene, V gene, D gene, CDR3 protein, CDR3 DNA. The D gene is left open where the match is weak. Expanded clones are given a class, and other clones once, few, many or no size at all.

>many|TRBJ1-1|TRBV5-1|-
CASSLLSANTEAFF
TGCGCCAGCAGCTTGTTGTCAGCGAACACTGAAGCTTTCTTT
>few|TRBJ1-4|TRBV28|-
CASSLPTENEKLFF
TGTGCCAGCAGTTTACCGACAGAAAATGAAAAACTGTTTTTT
>few|TRBJ2-2|TRBV30|-
CASEEGIANTGELFF
TGTGCCTCCGAGGAGGGGATCGCGAACACCGGGGAGCTGTTTTTT
>few|TRBJ2-7|TRBV20-1|-
CSARSLPGAAYEQYF
TGCAGTGCTAGATCCTTACCGGGAGCTGCCTACGAGCAGTACTTC
>few|TRBJ1-4|TRBV12-5|-
CASGRSAEKLFF
TGTGCTAGTGGCCGTTCTGCTGAAAAACTGTTTTTT
>-|TRBJ2-1|TRBV7-9|TRBD2
CASRGGDRSEQFF
TGTGCCAGCAGGGGGGGGGACCGGAGTGAGCAGTTCTTC
>few|TRBJ1-4|TRBV20-1|-
CSARPQRGQQGTNEKLFF
TGCAGTGCTAGGCCCCAACGAGGGCAGCAGGGGACTAATGAAAAACTGTTTTTT
>-|TRBJ1-6|TRBV3-1|-
CASSPSRQNPPLHF
TGTGCCAGCAGCCCTTCGAGACAGAATCCACCCCTCCACTTT
>few|TRBJ2-1|TRBV12-3/TRBV12-4|TRBD2
CASSSGLAGGHGWNEQFF
TGTGCCAGCAGTTCCGGACTAGCGGGAGGGCACGGATGGAATGAGCAGTTCTTC
>few|TRBJ2-5|TRBV5-1|TRBD2
CASSDGLAGRRSQETQYF
TGCGCCAGCAGCGATGGACTAGCGGGAAGGCGGAGCCAAGAGACCCAGTACTTC
>-|TRBJ1-2|TRBV5-1|TRBD1
CASSTRTGVDYGYTF
TGCGCCAGCAGCACCCGGACAGGGGTGGACTATGGCTACACCTTC
>many|TRBJ2-1|TRBV18|-
CASSQVKGYNEQFF
TGTGCCAGCTCACAAGTAAAGGGGTACAATGAGCAGTTCTTC
>-|TRBJ2-7|TRBV5-1|-
CASSPLRTESLYEQYF
TGCGCCAGCAGCCCCTTGAGGACAGAGTCGCTCTACGAGCAGTACTTC
>-|TRBJ2-7|TRBV15|-
CATSRDRDTGEQYF
TGTGCCACCAGCAGAGATCGAGACACGGGGGAGCAGTACTTC
>-|TRBJ2-3|TRBV5-4|-
CASSSDPADTQYF
TGTGCCAGCAGCTCGGACCCTGCAGATACGCAGTATTTT
>many|TRBJ1-1|TRBV7-2|-
CASSLATEAFF
TGTGCCAGCAGCTTAGCGACTGAAGCTTTCTTT
>-|TRBJ1-2|TRBV12-3/TRBV12-4|-
CASSPQVHYGYTF
TGTGCCAGCAGTCCTCAGGTTCACTATGGCTACACCTTC
>-|TRBJ2-7|TRBV6-1|-
CASKRAGLFYEQYF
TGTGCCAGCAAACGGGCAGGGTTATTCTACGAGCAGTACTTC
>-|TRBJ2-7|TRBV7-6|TRBD2
CASSQQIAGGLPYEQYF
TGTGCCAGCAGCCAACAGATAGCGGGAGGGTTGCCCTACGAGCAGTACTTC
>few|TRBJ2-7|TRBV27|-
CASSLPPFEFF
TGTGCCAGCAGTTTACCGCCCTTCGAGTTCTTC
>-|TRBJ2-6|TRBV18|-
CASSPGGSSGANVLTF
TGTGCCAGCTCACCTGGCGGCAGCTCTGGGGCCAACGTCCTGACTTTC
>few|TRBJ1-1|TRBV7-8|TRBD1
CASSLPGQGVGTEAFF
TGTGCCAGCAGCTTACCAGGACAGGGGGTTGGGACTGAAGCTTTCTTT
>many|TRBJ2-1|TRBV10-3|-
CAISKGLLYNEQFF
TGTGCCATCAGTAAGGGACTTCTATACAATGAGCAGTTCTTC
>many|TRBJ1-2|TRBV20-1|-
CSARDSIGRSYGYTF
TGCAGTGCTAGAGATAGCATCGGCAGGTCCTATGGCTACACCTTC
>-|TRBJ2-7|TRBV6-1|-
CASSEAFLDF
TGTGCCAGCAGTGAAGCTTTTCTCGACTTC
>many|TRBJ1-1|TRBV14|TRBD1
CASSPRTGATEAFF
TGTGCCAGCAGCCCCAGGACAGGGGCTACTGAAGCTTTCTTT
>-|TRBJ1-3|TRBV6-7|-
CASSYRYRAGNTIYF
TGTGCCAGCAGTTACCGGTACAGGGCTGGAAACACCATATATTTT
>-|TRBJ2-7|TRBV5-1|-
CASSLDGGLRAYEQYF
TGCGCCAGCAGCTTGGACGGGGGGCTGAGGGCCTACGAGCAGTACTTC
>many|TRBJ1-2|TRBV6-5|-
CASRITGSYGYTF
TGTGCCAGCAGGATTACAGGGTCCTATGGCTACACCTTC
>many|TRBJ1-1|TRBV7-2|-
CASSYALASEAFF
TGTGCCAGCAGCTACGCCCTTGCCTCTGAAGCTTTCTTT
>-|TRBJ2-5|TRBV6-5|-
CASSYGQGMETQYF
TGTGCCAGCAGTTACGGGCAGGGGATGGAGACCCAGTACTTC
>-|TRBJ1-2|TRBV6-5|-
CASSYSTGPTSRYGYTF
TGTGCCAGCAGTTATTCGACAGGCCCTACCTCCCGGTATGGCTACACCTTC
>-|TRBJ2-7|TRBV6-1|-
CASSAGREQYF
TGTGCCAGCAGTGCAGGGCGGGAGCAGTACTTC
>-|TRBJ2-3|TRBV14|-
CASSQVGGTDTQYF
TGTGCCAGCAGCCAAGTGGGGGGCACAGATACGCAGTATTTT
>few|TRBJ2-7|TRBV5-6|-
CASSTRDADEQYF
TGTGCCAGCAGCACCCGGGACGCCGACGAGCAGTACTTC
>few|TRBJ2-3|TRBV20-1|TRBD2
CSAAGGGLTDTQYF
TGCAGTGCCGCCGGCGGGGGGCTCACAGATACGCAGTATTTT
>-|TRBJ2-3|TRBV20-1|TRBD2
CSAILAGTDTQYF
TGCAGTGCCATCCTAGCGGGGACAGATACGCAGTATTTT
>-|TRBJ1-1|TRBV6-2/TRBV6-3|-
CASSYEYEAFF
TGTGCCAGCAGTTACGAGTATGAAGCTTTCTTT
>few|TRBJ2-3|TRBV5-5|-
CASSLDRARTDTQYF
TGTGCCAGCAGCTTGGACAGGGCCCGCACAGATACGCAGTATTTT
>few|TRBJ2-3|TRBV27|-
CASSLTGGTDTQYF
TGTGCCAGCAGTTTAACGGGAGGCACAGATACGCAGTATTTT
>-|TRBJ1-1|TRBV9|TRBD1
CASSVNRDREGGSNTEAFF
TGTGCCAGCAGCGTAAATCGAGACAGGGAGGGAGGTTCCAACACTGAAGCTTTCTTT
>-|TRBJ2-7|TRBV7-9|-
CASSLAKVHYEQYF
TGTGCCAGCAGCTTAGCAAAGGTCCACTACGAGCAGTACTTC
>-|TRBJ1-1|TRBV19|-
CASRSSGNTEAFF
TGTGCCAGTAGGAGTTCAGGGAACACTGAAGCTTTCTTT
>many|TRBJ2-3|TRBV20-1|-
CSASPGAPRTDTQYF
TGCAGTGCTTCCCCAGGGGCCCCACGCACAGATACGCAGTATTTT
>-|TRBJ2-3|TRBV6-2/TRBV6-3|TRBD1
CASSRDSFTDTQYF
TGTGCCAGCAGCCGGGACAGCTTCACAGATACGCAGTATTTT
>many|TRBJ2-1|TRBV4-1|-
CASSQESGYNEQFF
TGCGCCAGCAGCCAAGAGTCAGGGTACAATGAGCAGTTCTTC
>few|TRBJ2-7|TRBV12-3/TRBV12-4|-
CASRPGFNDEQYF
TGTGCCAGCAGACCGGGATTTAATGACGAGCAGTACTTC
>few|TRBJ1-1|TRBV24-1|-
CAFFRGSNTEAFF
TGTGCCTTCTTCCGTGGGTCGAACACTGAAGCTTTCTTT
>few|TRBJ2-2|TRBV11-2|-
CASSLDTDTGELFF
TGTGCCAGCAGCTTAGACACTGACACCGGGGAGCTGTTTTTT
>few|TRBJ1-4|TRBV5-1|-
CASSTTGSAAEKLFF
TGCGCCAGCAGCACCACAGGGAGCGCGGCCGAAAAACTGTTTTTT
>few|TRBJ2-6|TRBV27|-
CASSPQGAGASGANVLTF
TGTGCCAGCAGTCCGCAGGGTGCAGGAGCCTCTGGGGCCAACGTCCTGACTTTC
>-|TRBJ1-1|TRBV18|-
CASSPPAMAEAFF
TGTGCCAGCTCACCACCGGCCATGGCTGAAGCTTTCTTT